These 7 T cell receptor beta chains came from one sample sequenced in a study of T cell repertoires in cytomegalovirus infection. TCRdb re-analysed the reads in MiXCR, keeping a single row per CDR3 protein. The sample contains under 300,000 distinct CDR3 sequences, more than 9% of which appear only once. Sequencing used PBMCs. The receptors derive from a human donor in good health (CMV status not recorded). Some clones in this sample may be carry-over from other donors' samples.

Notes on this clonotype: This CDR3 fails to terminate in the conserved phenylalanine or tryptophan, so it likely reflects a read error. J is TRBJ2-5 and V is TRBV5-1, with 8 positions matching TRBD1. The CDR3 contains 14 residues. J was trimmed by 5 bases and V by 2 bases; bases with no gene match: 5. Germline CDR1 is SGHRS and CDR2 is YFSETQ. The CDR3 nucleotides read TGCGCCAGCAGCTTACAGGGGGGAGATGAGACCCAGTACGTC. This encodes CASSLQGGDETQYV.

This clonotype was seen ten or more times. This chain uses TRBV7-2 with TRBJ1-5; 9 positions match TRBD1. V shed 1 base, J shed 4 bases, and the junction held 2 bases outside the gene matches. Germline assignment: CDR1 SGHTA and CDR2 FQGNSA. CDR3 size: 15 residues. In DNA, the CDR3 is TGTGCCAGCAGCTTAGTGACAGGGGGGAATCAGCCCCAGCATTTT. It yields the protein CASSLVTGGNQPQHF.

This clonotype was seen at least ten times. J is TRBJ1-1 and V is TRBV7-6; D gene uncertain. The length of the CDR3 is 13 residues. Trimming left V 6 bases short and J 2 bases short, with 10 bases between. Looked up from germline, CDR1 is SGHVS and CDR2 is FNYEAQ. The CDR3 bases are TGTGCCAGCAGTCGAGATAGTAACACTGAAGCTTTCTTT. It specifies CASSRDSNTEAFF.

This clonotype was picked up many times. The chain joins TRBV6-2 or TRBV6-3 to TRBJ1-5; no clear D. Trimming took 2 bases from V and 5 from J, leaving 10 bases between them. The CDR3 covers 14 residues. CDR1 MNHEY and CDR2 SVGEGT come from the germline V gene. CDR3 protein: CASSYLGPYQPQHF. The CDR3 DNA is TGTGCCAGCAGTTACCTCGGCCCGTATCAGCCCCAGCATTTT.

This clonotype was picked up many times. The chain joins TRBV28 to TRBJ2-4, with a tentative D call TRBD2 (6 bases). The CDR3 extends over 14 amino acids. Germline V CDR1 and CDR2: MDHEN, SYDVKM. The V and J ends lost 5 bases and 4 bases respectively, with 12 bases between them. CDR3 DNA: TGTGCCAGCAGTGCTGGGGGGAGAAAAAACATTCAGTACTTC. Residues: CASSAGGRKNIQYF.

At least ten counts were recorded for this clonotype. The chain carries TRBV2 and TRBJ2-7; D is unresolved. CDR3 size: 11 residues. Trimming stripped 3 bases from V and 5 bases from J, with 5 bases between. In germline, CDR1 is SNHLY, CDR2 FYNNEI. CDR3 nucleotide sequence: TGTGCCAGCAGTGAGATCAACGAGCAGTACTTC. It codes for CASSEINEQYF.

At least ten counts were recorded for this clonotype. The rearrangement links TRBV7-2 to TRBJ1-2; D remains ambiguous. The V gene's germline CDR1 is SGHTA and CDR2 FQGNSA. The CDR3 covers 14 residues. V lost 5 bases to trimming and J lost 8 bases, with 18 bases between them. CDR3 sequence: CASSQMTPGRGYTF. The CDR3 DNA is TGTGCCAGCAGCCAAATGACCCCGGGGAGGGGCTACACCTTC. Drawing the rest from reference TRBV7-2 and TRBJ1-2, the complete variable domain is GAGVSQSPSNKVTEKGKDVELRCDPISGHTALYWYRQSLGQGLEFLIYFQGNSAPDKSGLPSDRFSAERTGGSVSTLTIQRTQQEDSAVYLCASSQMTPGRGYTFGSGTRLTVV.